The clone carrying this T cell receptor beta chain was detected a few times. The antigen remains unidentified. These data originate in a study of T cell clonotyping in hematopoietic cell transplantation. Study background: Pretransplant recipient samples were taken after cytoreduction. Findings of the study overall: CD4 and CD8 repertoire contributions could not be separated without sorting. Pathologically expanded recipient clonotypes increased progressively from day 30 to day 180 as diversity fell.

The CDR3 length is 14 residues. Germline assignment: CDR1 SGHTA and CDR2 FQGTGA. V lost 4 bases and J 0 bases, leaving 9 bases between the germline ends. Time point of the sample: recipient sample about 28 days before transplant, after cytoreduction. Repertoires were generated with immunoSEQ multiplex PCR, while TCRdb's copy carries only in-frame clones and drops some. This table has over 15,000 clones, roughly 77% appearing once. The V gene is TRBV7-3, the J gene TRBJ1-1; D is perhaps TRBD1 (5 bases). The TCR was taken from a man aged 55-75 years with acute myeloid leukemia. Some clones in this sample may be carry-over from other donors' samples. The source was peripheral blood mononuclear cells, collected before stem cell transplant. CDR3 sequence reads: CASSSGDLNTEAFF. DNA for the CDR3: TGTGCCAGCAGCTCCGGGGACCTGAACACTGAAGCTTTCTTT. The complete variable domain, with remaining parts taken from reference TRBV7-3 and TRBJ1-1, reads GAGVSQTPSNKVTEKGKYVELRCDPISGHTALYWYRQSLGQGPEFLIYFQGTGAADDSGLPNDRFFAVRPEGSVSTLKIQRTERGDSAVYLCASSSGDLNTEAFFGQGTRLTVV.